The clone carrying this T cell receptor beta chain was detected many times. Molecular barcoding with unique molecular identifiers was used for the TCRbeta library. TCRdb re-called the PCR reads with MiXCR, one entry per CDR3 protein. The sample holds some 200,000 distinct CDR3 sequences; approximately 14% are singletons and the top ten take roughly 13%. This CDR3 has 11 residues. V was clipped by 2 bases and J by 4 bases, with 0 bases between them. These data belong to a study of T-cell reconstitution after alpha-beta-depleted transplantation in children. The J gene is TRBJ2-1, the V gene TRBV12-3 or TRBV12-4; no definite D call. This clonotype originated in a human donor who donated a stem cell graft to a child with acute lymphoblastic leukemia. The material was PBMCs from the stem cell graft donor, obtained from the stem cell graft. The CDR3 is CASSLYNEQFF. The CDR3, as DNA: TGTGCCAGCAGTTTATACAATGAGCAGTTCTTC.